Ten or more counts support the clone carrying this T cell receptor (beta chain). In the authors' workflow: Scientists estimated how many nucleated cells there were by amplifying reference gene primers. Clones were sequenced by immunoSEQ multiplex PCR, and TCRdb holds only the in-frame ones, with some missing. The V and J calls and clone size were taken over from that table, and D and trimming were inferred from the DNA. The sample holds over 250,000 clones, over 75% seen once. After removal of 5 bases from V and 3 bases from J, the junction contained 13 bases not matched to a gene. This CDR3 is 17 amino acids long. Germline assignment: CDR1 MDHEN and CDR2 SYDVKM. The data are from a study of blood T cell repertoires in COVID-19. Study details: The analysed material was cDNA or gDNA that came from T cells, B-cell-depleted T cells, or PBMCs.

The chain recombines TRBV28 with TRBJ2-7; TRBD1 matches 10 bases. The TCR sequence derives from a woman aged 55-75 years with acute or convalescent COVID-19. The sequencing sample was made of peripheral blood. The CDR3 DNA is TGTGCCAGCAGTCGACTACTCCGGGACAGGGGCGACTACGAGCAGTACTTC. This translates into CASSRLLRDRGDYEQYF.